One TCR beta chain is described in this entry. The sample originates from a study of blood T cell repertoires in COVID-19. Study-wide context: For recovered donors of Cohort 3, there were two negative PCRs, clearance, or symptom resolution. T cells, B-cell-depleted T cells, or PBMCs supplied cDNA or gDNA.

Enrollees, roughly 18 to 90 years old, lived in fewer than 25 US areas. Donors were grouped by their self-reported clinical history. Assay: immunoSEQ multiplex PCR; the TCRdb copy retains only in-frame clones and omits some. This table has 200,000 to 250,000 clones, roughly 84% appearing once. Trimming shortened V by 5 bases and J by 2 bases, and 9 bases separated the two germline ends. Germline V gives CDR1 MDHEN, CDR2 SYDVKM. The CDR3 is 13 residues long. This rearrangement joins TRBV28 to TRBJ1-2; D gene unclear. The sequenced material came from PBMCs or T cells enriched from blood (not recorded which). This receptor was taken from a man in his thirties or forties in a cohort exposed to, infected with or recovered from COVID-19 (not recorded which). CDR3 loop: CASSMRANYGYTF. CDR3 nucleotides: TGTGCCAGCAGTATGAGGGCGAACTATGGCTACACCTTC.